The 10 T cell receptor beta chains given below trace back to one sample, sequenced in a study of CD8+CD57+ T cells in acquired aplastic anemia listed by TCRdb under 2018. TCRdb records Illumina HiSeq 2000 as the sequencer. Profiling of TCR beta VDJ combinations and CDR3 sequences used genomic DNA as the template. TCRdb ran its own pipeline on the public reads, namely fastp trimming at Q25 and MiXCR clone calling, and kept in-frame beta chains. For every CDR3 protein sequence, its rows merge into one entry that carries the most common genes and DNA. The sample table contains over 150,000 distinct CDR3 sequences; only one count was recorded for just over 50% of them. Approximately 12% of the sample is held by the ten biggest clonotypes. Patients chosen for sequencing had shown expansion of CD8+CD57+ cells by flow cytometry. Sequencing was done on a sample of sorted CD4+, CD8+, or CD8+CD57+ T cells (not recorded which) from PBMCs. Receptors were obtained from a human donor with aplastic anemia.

The CDR3: CASMEAGGWGYTF. The CDR3, as DNA: TGTGCCAGCATGGAGGCCGGGGGTTGGGGCTACACCTTC. The rearrangement joins TRBV25-1 to TRBJ1-2; TRBD1 is a possible D gene (5 bases). V was clipped by 7 bases and J by 8 bases, with 17 bases between them. Per the germline V gene, CDR1 is MGHDK and CDR2 is SYGVNS. CDR3 length equals 13 residues.

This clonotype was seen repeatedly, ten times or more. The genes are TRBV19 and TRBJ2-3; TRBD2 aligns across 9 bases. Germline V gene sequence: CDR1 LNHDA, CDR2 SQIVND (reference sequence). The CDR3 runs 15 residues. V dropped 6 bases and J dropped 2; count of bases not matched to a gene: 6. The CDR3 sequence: CASSQRGAHTDTQYF. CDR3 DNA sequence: TGTGCCAGTAGCCAGCGGGGGGCACACACAGATACGCAGTATTTT.

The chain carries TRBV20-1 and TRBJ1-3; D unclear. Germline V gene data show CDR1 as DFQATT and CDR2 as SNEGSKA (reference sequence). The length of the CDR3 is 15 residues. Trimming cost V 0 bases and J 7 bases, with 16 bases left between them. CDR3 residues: CSARDPEADQNTIYF. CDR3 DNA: TGCAGTGCTAGAGATCCCGAGGCAGACCAGAACACCATATATTTT.

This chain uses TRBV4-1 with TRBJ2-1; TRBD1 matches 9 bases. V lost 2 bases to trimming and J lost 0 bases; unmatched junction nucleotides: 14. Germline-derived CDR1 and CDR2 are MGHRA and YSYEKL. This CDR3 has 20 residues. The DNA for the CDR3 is TGCGCCAGCAGCCAAACCCCGGGACAGGGATCCTCCCGCTCCTACAATGAGCAGTTCTTC. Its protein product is CASSQTPGQGSSRSYNEQFF.

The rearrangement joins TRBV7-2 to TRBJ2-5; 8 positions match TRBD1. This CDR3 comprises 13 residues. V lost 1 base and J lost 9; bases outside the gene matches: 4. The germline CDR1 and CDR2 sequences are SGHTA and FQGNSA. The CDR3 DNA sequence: TGTGCCAGCAGCTTAGTGGACAGGGAGGCCCAGTACTTC. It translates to CASSLVDREAQYF.

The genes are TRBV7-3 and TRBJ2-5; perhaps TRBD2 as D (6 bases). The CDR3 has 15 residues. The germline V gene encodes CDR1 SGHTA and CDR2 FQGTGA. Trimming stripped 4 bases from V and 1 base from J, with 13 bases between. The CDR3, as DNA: TGTGCCAGCAGCTCTCGAGCGGGCCTCCAAGAGACCCAGTACTTC. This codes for CASSSRAGLQETQYF.

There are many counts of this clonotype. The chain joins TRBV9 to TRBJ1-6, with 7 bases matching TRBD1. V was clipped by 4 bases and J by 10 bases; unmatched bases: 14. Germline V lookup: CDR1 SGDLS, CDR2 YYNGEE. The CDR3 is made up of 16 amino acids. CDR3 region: CASSPRDDRDRSPLHF. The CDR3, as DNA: TGTGCCAGCAGCCCGAGGGACGACAGGGACCGGTCACCCCTCCACTTT. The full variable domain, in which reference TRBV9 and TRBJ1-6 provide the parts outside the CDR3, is DSGVTQTPKHLITATGQRVTLRCSPRSGDLSVYWYQQSLDQGLQFLIQYYNGEERAKGNILERFSAQQFPDLHSELNLSSLELGDSALYFCASSPRDDRDRSPLHFGNGTRLTVT.

CDR3 sequence: CSGGQSNTEAFF. DNA for the CDR3: TGCAGCGGGGGACAGTCGAACACTGAAGCTTTCTTT. V usage is TRBV29-1 and J usage is TRBJ1-1; 7 bases line up with TRBD1. CDR1 is SQVTM and CDR2 is ANQGSEA in the germline V gene. Trimming cost V 7 bases and J 1 base; bases outside gene matches: 3. This CDR3 is built from 12 residues.

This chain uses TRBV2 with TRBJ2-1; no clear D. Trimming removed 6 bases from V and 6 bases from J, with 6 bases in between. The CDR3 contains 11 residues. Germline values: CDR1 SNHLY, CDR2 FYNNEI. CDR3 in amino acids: CASRASNEQFF. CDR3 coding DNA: TGTGCCAGCAGGGCCTCCAATGAGCAGTTCTTC.

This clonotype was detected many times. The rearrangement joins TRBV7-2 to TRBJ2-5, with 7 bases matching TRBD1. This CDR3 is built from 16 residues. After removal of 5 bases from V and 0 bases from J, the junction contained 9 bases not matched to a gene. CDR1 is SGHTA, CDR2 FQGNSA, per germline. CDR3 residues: CASSPGQELYQETQYF. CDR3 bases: TGTGCCAGCAGCCCCGGACAGGAACTGTACCAAGAGACCCAGTACTTC.